This T cell receptor beta chain was observed in a study of T-cell memory formation after mild COVID-19 (TCRdb year 2021). Background on the whole study: TCR sequence clusters from the two donors were found to be largely donor specific. In two donors, T-cell clones that expanded and contracted after mild COVID-19 were followed by sequencing TCRalpha and TCRbeta repertoires longitudinally. Two young, previously healthy adult volunteers, one female and one male, were included in the cohort.

Details on this clonotype: Its antigen is currently not known. No base qualities exist here, and no much larger clone lies one base off it.

Summary of the overall study and its limitations: The study included only a couple of mild cases, and larger cohorts that include severe cases with pre-infection samples were judged to be necessary. Contracting CD4+ clones were located mainly in the CM and EM memory subsets, whereas CD8+ clones were found to be enriched in EMRA. The second-wave clones that peaked on day 37 were not confirmed to be SARS-CoV-2 specific. Some responding clones were detected in pre-infection memory, which suggested that pre-existing cross-reactive memory T cells had joined the SARS-CoV-2 response. Clones that contracted from day 15 to 85 showed balanced CD4/CD8 phenotypes, whereas a second wave of clones that expanded from day 15 to 37 leaned towards CD4+.

Ficoll-Paque density gradient centrifugation was the method used to isolate PBMCs. The junction carries 13 bases between V and J, which are trimmed by 1 base and 4 bases respectively. Spanning cysteine to phenylalanine, the CDR3 consists of 15 amino acids. Only the CDR3 portion is preserved as DNA: 45 bases, with reading frame beginning at the first base. The germline V gene (reference sequence) gives CDR1 as LGHDT and CDR2 as YNNKEL. The sequencer was an Illumina NovaSeq 6000. TCRalpha and TCRbeta cDNA libraries were constructed by 5'RACE with constant-segment primers, with sample barcodes and unique molecular identifiers being introduced. RNA was extracted from every sample with Trizol reagent. Library amplification was performed in two PCR steps, and a second sample barcode and Illumina TruSeq adapters were introduced in the second step. Sequencing of the libraries was done on an Illumina NovaSeq, producing 2 x 150 bp paired-end reads. The source study handled its data this way. The reads were demultiplexed and collapsed into UMI-guided consensus sequences using migec v1.2.7. With mixcr v2.1.11, UMI consensuses were aligned to TRA and TRB V and J templates and assembled into clonotypes. A clonotype was counted as expanded or contracted only when both edgeR and NoisET called the clonotype significant, with the noise models trained on biological replicates. For edgeR calls, a false discovery rate-adjusted p below 0.01 and a log2 fold-change threshold of 1 were applied. As an exploratory analysis of dynamics, PCA with hierarchical clustering was applied to max-normalized trajectories of the 1000 most abundant clonotypes. Each responding clone was given a CD4 or CD8 phenotype based on the CD4+ and CD8+ repertoires, which had been sequenced separately. TCRdb handled the public reads itself, with Q25 trimming in fastp and clone calling in MiXCR, and kept productive beta chains. Under each unique CDR3 protein, matching rows form one entry showing the most common genes and DNA. The V and J calls were not made by the authors but by TCRdb's processing. For this sample the table gives 200,000 to 300,000 distinct CDR3 sequences, of which 16% were detected only once. Around 20% of the sample belongs to the ten largest clones.

The sequence was collected from a man aged 18 to 30 who had mild COVID-19 (a few samples of this study predate the infection). The sample titles of this study are shuffled in the database, so cell type and time point are left out; the donor was told from shared clones. The chain joins TRBV3-1 to TRBJ2-5, with the D gene call left open. The sequenced sample consisted of PBMCs or a T cell subset sorted from them (not recorded which). The nucleotide sequence reads TGTGCCAGCAGCCAAGCCCCCCCAAGGAGAGAGACCCAGTACTTC. Its protein product is CASSQAPPRRETQYF.